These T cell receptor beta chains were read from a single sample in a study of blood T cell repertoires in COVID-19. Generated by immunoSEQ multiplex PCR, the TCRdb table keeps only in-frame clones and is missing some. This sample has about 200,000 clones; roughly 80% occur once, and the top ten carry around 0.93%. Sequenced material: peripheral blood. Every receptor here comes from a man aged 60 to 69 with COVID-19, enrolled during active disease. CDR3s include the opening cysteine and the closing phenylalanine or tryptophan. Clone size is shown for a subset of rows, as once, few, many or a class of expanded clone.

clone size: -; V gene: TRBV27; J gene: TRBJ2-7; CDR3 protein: CASSPQWELVLFGSTSEQYF
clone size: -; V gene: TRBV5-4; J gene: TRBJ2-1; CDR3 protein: CASSQPLGLADNEQFF
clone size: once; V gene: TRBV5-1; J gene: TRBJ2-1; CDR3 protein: CASSLESSGYNEQFF
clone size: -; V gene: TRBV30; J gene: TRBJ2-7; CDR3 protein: CAWNDRGSLGQYF
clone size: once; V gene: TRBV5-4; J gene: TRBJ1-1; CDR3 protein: CASSSGIPNTEAFF
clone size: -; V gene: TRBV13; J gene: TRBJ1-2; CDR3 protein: CASSLGQSYGYTF
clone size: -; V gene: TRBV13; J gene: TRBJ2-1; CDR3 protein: CASSLSSHQNFQFF
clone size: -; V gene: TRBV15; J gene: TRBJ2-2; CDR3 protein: CATQGERETGELFF
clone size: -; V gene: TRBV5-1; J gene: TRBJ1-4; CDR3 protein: CASSSRPTGGGEKLFF
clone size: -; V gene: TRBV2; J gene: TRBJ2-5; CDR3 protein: CASSWGTGQETQYF
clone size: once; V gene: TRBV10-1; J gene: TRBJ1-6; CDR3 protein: CASILRGDRNNSPLHF
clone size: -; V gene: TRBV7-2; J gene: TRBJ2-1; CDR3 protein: CASSPRTSFIDEQFF
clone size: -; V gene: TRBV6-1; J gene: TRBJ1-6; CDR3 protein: CASSGGEGSSYNSPLHF
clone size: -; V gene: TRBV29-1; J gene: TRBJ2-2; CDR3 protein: CSVGIGQRTGELFF
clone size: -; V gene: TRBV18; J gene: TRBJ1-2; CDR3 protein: CASSPRMEDGYTF
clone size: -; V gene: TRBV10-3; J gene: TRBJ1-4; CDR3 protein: CAISADRDEKLFF
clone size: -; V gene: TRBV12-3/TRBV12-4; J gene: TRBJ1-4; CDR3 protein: CASSPPGGEKLFF
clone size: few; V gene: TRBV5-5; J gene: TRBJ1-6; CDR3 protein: CASSYTAISDSPLHF
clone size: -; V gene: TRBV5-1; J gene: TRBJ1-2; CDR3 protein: CASSFFDRTGGYTF
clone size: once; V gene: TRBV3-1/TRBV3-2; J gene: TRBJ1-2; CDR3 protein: CASSQPQGDGYTF
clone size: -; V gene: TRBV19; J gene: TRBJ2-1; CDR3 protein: CASSIGPGGSPYNEQFF
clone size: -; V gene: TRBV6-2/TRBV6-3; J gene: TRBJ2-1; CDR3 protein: CASSSGTSGYNEQFF
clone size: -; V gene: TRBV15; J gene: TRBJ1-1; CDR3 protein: CATSRDSTGVEAFF
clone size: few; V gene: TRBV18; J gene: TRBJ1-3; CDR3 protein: CASSPPGQGGNTIYF